The 27 T cell receptor beta chains given below trace back to one sample, sequenced in a study of shared clonotypes between healthy human individuals. Method: immunoSEQ multiplex PCR; TCRdb's copy keeps in-frame clones and lacks some. The sample lists more than 2 million clones, around 93% seen once, with over 1.5% in the top ten. It was CD45RO-negative cells, positively selected for CCR7, that made up naive CD8 cells, with terminally differentiated effector memory CD45RA+ cells excluded. The sequencing sample was made of naive CD8+ T cells from PBMCs. The receptors originated from a young man in good health. Some clones in this sample may be carry-over from other donors' samples.

The chain combines TRBV28 with TRBJ2-2; 7 positions agree with TRBD2. The V and J ends lost 7 bases and 4 bases, in that order; junction bases with no gene match: 12. This CDR3 is 16 amino acids long. Germline-derived CDR1 and CDR2 are MDHEN and SYDVKM. The CDR3 sequence is CASKDLAGVGTGELFF. The CDR3 region has the DNA TGTGCCAGCAAAGATCTGGCGGGAGTTGGCACCGGGGAGCTGTTTTTT.

This clone came up a few times. The chain is built from TRBV5-1 and TRBJ2-7; a possible D gene is TRBD1 (6 bases). V was cut by 4 bases and J by 2 bases, with 13 bases left in between. The CDR3 runs 14 residues. Germline CDR1 reads SGHRS; CDR2 reads YFSETQ. As DNA, the CDR3 is TGCGCCAGCAGCCCGACAGGTTTAACCTACGAGCAGTACTTC. Residues: CASSPTGLTYEQYF.

V and J are TRBV4-1 and TRBJ1-5; D gene uncertain. The germline V gene encodes CDR1 MGHRA and CDR2 YSYEKL. The CDR3 covers 14 residues. The germline V and J ends were trimmed by 4 bases and 2 bases, with 9 bases remaining between them. CDR3 DNA sequence: TGCGCCAGCAGCCTGGCGGTTGGCAATCAGCCCCAGCATTTT. This encodes CASSLAVGNQPQHF.

The chain has TRBV10-3 and TRBJ1-2, with TRBD1 as a possible D gene (6 bases). V lost 3 bases to trimming and J lost 7 bases, with 24 bases between them. CDR3 size: 17 residues. Germline CDR1 and CDR2: ENHRY and SYGVKD. The CDR3 DNA sequence: TGTGCCATCAGTGATCCCGCCACCGAGACGGGGGGGCTTGGCTACACCTTC. Protein sequence: CAISDPATETGGLGYTF.

The V call is TRBV19, the J call TRBJ2-6, with D unclear. The V end was cut by 1 base, the J end by 0 bases, with 7 bases between. The CDR3 runs to 16 residues. Germline V gene data show CDR1 as LNHDA and CDR2 as SQIVND (reference sequence). The CDR3 loop reads CASSIGSSSGANVLTF. In DNA form, the CDR3 reads TGTGCCAGTAGTATAGGTAGCAGCTCTGGGGCCAACGTCCTGACTTTC.

This clone was counted a few times. The chain couples TRBV7-9 to TRBJ1-3, with D possibly matching TRBD1 (5 bases). Per germline, CDR1 SEHNR and CDR2 FQNEAQ (reference sequence). The length of the CDR3 is 17 residues. Trimming took off 5 bases at V and 2 bases at J, with 19 bases between the two ends. The CDR3 DNA reads as TGTGCCAGCAGCCTTTGGGACTCTGCCCTTCCTGGAAACACCATATATTTT. It specifies CASSLWDSALPGNTIYF. Full variable domain (missing parts from reference TRBV7-9 and TRBJ1-3): DTGVSQNPRHKITKRGQNVTFRCDPISEHNRLYWYRQTLGQGPEFLTYFQNEAQLEKSRLLSDRFSAERPKGSFSTLEIQRTEQGDSAMYLCASSLWDSALPGNTIYFGEGSWLTVV.

This chain links TRBV7-2 with TRBJ2-1, with 11 bases lining up with TRBD2. Germline V lookup: CDR1 SGHTA, CDR2 FQGNSA. This CDR3 spans 15 amino acids. V dropped 10 bases and J dropped 3; count of bases not matched to a gene: 8. CDR3 protein: CAIIAGGPLYNEQFF. CDR3 nucleotide sequence: TGTGCCATCATAGCGGGAGGGCCCCTCTACAATGAGCAGTTCTTC.

This clone has just one count. The CDR3 protein is CASSEAGPPNGETQYF. CDR3 sequence (DNA): TGTGCCAGCAGTGAAGCGGGACCCCCCAACGGGGAGACCCAGTACTTC. The chain employs TRBV6-1 and TRBJ2-5, with D perhaps given as TRBD1 or TRBD2 (5 bases each). From germline, CDR1 is MNHNS and CDR2 SASEGT. Trimming removed 0 bases at V and 5 bases at J, with 16 bases between. The CDR3 is 16 amino acids.

The sample holds one count of this clone. V usage is TRBV28 and J usage is TRBJ2-1, with 8 bases that match TRBD2. There are 15 residues in the CDR3. V lost 6 bases and J lost 8; bases outside the gene matches: 12. Germline V gene lookup returns CDR1 MDHEN and CDR2 SYDVKM. The CDR3 region is CASRAGTRGRDEQFF. CDR3 nucleotide sequence: TGTGCCAGCAGAGCCGGGACTAGGGGACGCGATGAGCAGTTCTTC. Using reference TRBV28 and TRBJ2-1 for the parts outside the CDR3, the full variable domain is DVKVTQSSRYLVKRTGEKVFLECVQDMDHENMFWYRQDPGLGLRLIYFSYDVKMKEKGDIPEGYSVSREKKERFSLILESASTNQTSMYLCASRAGTRGRDEQFFGPGTRLTVL.

The chain has TRBV2 and TRBJ1-4; 8 nucleotides align to TRBD1. Germline V gene sequence: CDR1 SNHLY, CDR2 FYNNEI. The CDR3 sequence is 13 residues long. After removal of 2 bases from V and 9 bases from J, the junction contained 2 bases not matched to a gene. The CDR3 DNA sequence: TGTGCCAGCAGTGAAAGGACAGGGCAAAAACTGTTTTTT. The encoded protein is CASSERTGQKLFF.

The chain employs TRBV7-9 and TRBJ1-2, with 9 bases that match TRBD1. The CDR3 contains 17 residues. V lost 4 bases to trimming and J lost 6 bases; unmatched junction nucleotides: 15. Germline V gene data show CDR1 as SEHNR and CDR2 as FQNEAQ (reference sequence). The CDR3, as DNA: TGTGCCAGCAGCTCTAGTTGGTCGGCAGGGGACAGGGATGGCTACACCTTC. Its translation: CASSSSWSAGDRDGYTF.

This chain links TRBV6-5 with TRBJ2-5; 7 bases fit TRBD1. Germline assignment: CDR1 MNHEY and CDR2 SVGAGI. V shed 0 bases, J shed 2 bases, and the junction held 3 bases outside the gene matches. The CDR3 has 15 residues. The CDR3 DNA follows: TGTGCCAGCAGTTACTCGACAGGGTGGCAAGAGACCCAGTACTTC. It specifies CASSYSTGWQETQYF.

V gene TRBV7-9 combines with J gene TRBJ2-2, with 7 bases fitting TRBD2. Germline lookup yields CDR1 SEHNR and CDR2 FQNEAQ (reference sequence). The CDR3 sequence is 16 residues long. The V segment lost 0 bases and the J segment 6 bases; nucleotides outside the gene matches: 7. The DNA of the CDR3 is TGTGCCAGCAGCTTAGCGTTCGGGGCGGGAGCCGGGGAGCTGTTTTTT. Translated: CASSLAFGAGAGELFF.

The rearrangement uses TRBV9 and TRBJ2-2; 13 nucleotides line up with TRBD2. CDR1 is SGDLS and CDR2 is YYNGEE in the germline V gene. This CDR3 has 17 amino acids. J lost 1 base, V lost 4 bases, and 4 bases had no gene match. In nucleotides, the CDR3 is TGTGCCAGCAGCTTTCGACTAGCGGGAGGGAACACCGGGGAGCTGTTTTTT. Encoded protein: CASSFRLAGGNTGELFF.

V gene TRBV7-8 combines with J gene TRBJ2-2; D ambiguous. CDR1 is SGHVS and CDR2 is FQNEAQ in the germline V gene. V was trimmed by 3 bases and J by 2 bases, leaving 10 bases between them. This CDR3 has 15 amino acids. The CDR3 DNA reads as TGTGCCAGCAGCTTCGGCCTGTCCAACACCGGGGAGCTGTTTTTT. Amino acid sequence: CASSFGLSNTGELFF.

The rearrangement joins TRBV19 to TRBJ1-2; unclear D gene. CDR3 size: 15 residues. Deletions cut 5 bases from V and 5 bases from J, with 18 bases between. CDR1 LNHDA and CDR2 SQIVND come from the germline V gene (reference sequence). In nucleotides, the CDR3 is TGTGCCAGTAGTCCCACCGGAGGGCGGCGTTATGGCTACACCTTC. Protein sequence: CASSPTGGRRYGYTF. The variable domain in full, completed from reference TRBV19 and TRBJ1-2, reads DGGITQSPKYLFRKEGQNVTLSCEQNLNHDAMYWYRQDPGQGLRLIYYSQIVNDFQKGDIAEGYSVSREKKESFPLTVTSAQKNPTAFYLCASSPTGGRRYGYTFGSGTRLTVV.

This clone was detected once. This sequence joins TRBV27 and TRBJ2-1; a weak D match, TRBD2 (7 bases). This CDR3 is 14 amino acids long. Germline V gene sequence: CDR1 MNHEY, CDR2 SMNVEV (reference sequence). Trimming left V 4 bases short and J 9 bases short, with 16 bases between. The CDR3 protein is CASSYLGGGGEQFF. The CDR3 DNA sequence: TGTGCCAGCAGTTACCTGGGCGGGGGCGGTGAGCAGTTCTTC.

The chain has TRBV9 and TRBJ1-2, with 8 nucleotides matching TRBD1. The CDR3 runs 16 residues. J lost 7 bases, V lost 2 bases, and 13 bases had no gene match. Per germline, CDR1 SGDLS and CDR2 YYNGEE. CDR3 DNA: TGTGCCAGCAGCGTGTCGACAGGGGACGTTCACATTGGCTACACCTTC. Its protein is CASSVSTGDVHIGYTF.

This chain connects TRBV28 to TRBJ2-7, with 7 bases aligning to TRBD1. The CDR3 loop spans 15 amino acids. CDR1 is MDHEN, CDR2 SYDVKM, per germline. After removal of 2 bases from V and 4 bases from J, the junction contained 8 bases not matched to a gene. CDR3 coding DNA: TGTGCCAGCAGTTTAGGGGACAGAAGCCGTTACGAGCAGTACTTC. It encodes CASSLGDRSRYEQYF.

This clone has just one count. V and J are TRBV7-2 and TRBJ1-5; D gene uncertain. The CDR3 sequence is 17 residues long. Germline V lookup: CDR1 SGHTA, CDR2 FQGNSA. V dropped 1 base and J dropped 1 base, with 14 bases sitting between them. The CDR3 nucleotides read TGTGCCAGCAGCTTAGGCGCGCTGGTATCCAGCAATCAGCCCCAGCATTTT. It codes for CASSLGALVSSNQPQHF.

V is TRBV15 and J is TRBJ1-4, with D hard to call. This CDR3 is 16 amino acids long. CDR1 is LNHNV and CDR2 is YYDKDF in the germline V gene (reference sequence). The V gene lost 0 bases and the J gene lost 9 bases, with 17 bases spanning the gap. The CDR3 nucleotides are TGTGCCACCAGCAGAGATTCAGACGGACCCATCCAAAAACTGTTTTTT. Its protein product is CATSRDSDGPIQKLFF.

The gene calls are TRBV19 and TRBJ2-6, with D maybe TRBD2 (5 bases). Germline CDR1 LNHDA, CDR2 SQIVND (reference sequence). This CDR3 comprises 19 residues. With 8 bases removed from V and 0 bases from J, the gap between germline ends came to 23 bases. The CDR3 nucleotides read TGTGCCAGTCCCCCGCGGGCCGACAAAGCCCTCTCTGGGGCCAACGTCCTGACTTTC. This encodes CASPPRADKALSGANVLTF.

A remark on this clone: Other DNA variants within this sample encode the same CDR3. The J gene is TRBJ2-7, the V gene TRBV27; D is ambiguous. This CDR3 is 11 amino acids long. Germline CDR1 MNHEY, CDR2 SMNVEV (reference sequence). Trimming took off 4 bases at V and 5 bases at J, with 6 bases between the two ends. The CDR3 DNA sequence: TGTGCCAGCAGTTCAGGCCACGAGCAGTACTTC. Translating it yields CASSSGHEQYF.

This clone was seen a single time. This chain uses TRBV19 with TRBJ2-7; 13 bases map to TRBD2. V trimming: 6 bases; J trimming: 4 bases; junction bases outside the gene matches: 9. The germline V gene encodes CDR1 LNHDA and CDR2 SQIVND (reference sequence). This CDR3 contains 16 residues. DNA of the CDR3: TGTGCCAGTAGCGCCAGGACTAGCGGGAGTAGGTACGAGCAGTACTTC. Its protein is CASSARTSGSRYEQYF.

The chain is built from TRBV6-6 and TRBJ2-7, with D hard to call. The CDR3 has 12 residues. The ends were cut back, 5 bases at V and 5 bases at J, with 10 bases in the middle. Germline CDR1 and CDR2: MNHNY and SVGAGI (reference sequence). The CDR3 protein is CASSNWSHEQYF. The CDR3 nucleotides are TGTGCCAGCAGTAATTGGTCCCACGAGCAGTACTTC.

The rearrangement uses TRBV14 and TRBJ2-5; 10 nucleotides match TRBD1. V was pared by 0 bases and J by 7 bases, with 17 bases of the junction left unmatched. Per germline, CDR1 SGHDN and CDR2 FVKESK. The CDR3 totals 19 residues. CDR3 bases: TGTGCCAGCAGCCAAGAAGCCGGGACAGGGGCTTTCGTAAAGTGGACCCAGTACTTC. It yields the protein CASSQEAGTGAFVKWTQYF.

The chain uses TRBV9 and TRBJ2-7, with TRBD1 identical over 12 bases. The V and J ends lost 4 bases and 6 bases, in that order; junction bases with no gene match: 8. CDR1 and CDR2 (germline): SGDLS, YYNGEE. CDR3 length: 15 amino acids. Here the CDR3 DNA reads TGTGCCAGCAGCAACACCGGGACAGGGGGCTCCGAGCAGTACTTC. Encoded protein: CASSNTGTGGSEQYF.